Following are 15 T cell receptor beta chains from one sample sequenced in a study of blood T cell repertoires in COVID-19. Here immunoSEQ multiplex PCR was the method, and the copy in TCRdb shows in-frame clones only, minus some. The profile shows 200,000 or so clones, around 90% of them singletons. The material sequenced was PBMCs or T cells enriched from blood (not recorded which). The receptors derive from a woman between 18 and 29 years old who had recovered from COVID-19.

The chain recombines TRBV7-7 with TRBJ2-3; 8 nucleotides align to TRBD2. V trimming: 3 bases; J trimming: 5 bases; junction bases outside the gene matches: 7. The CDR3 is made up of 15 amino acids. CDR1 SSHAT and CDR2 FNYEAQ come from the germline V gene (reference sequence). CDR3 in DNA: TGTGCCAGCAGCTTTCTGGCGGGGGGCGTAGATACGCAGTATTTT. Protein: CASSFLAGGVDTQYF.

The genes are TRBV3-1 (or the pseudogene TRBV3-2) and TRBJ1-1; D is ambiguous. Germline CDR1 and CDR2: LGHDT and YNNKEL (reference sequence). This CDR3 is built from 14 residues. The V and J ends lost 3 bases and 0 bases respectively, with 8 bases between them. CDR3 sequence (DNA): TGTGCCAGCAGCCAGCGCCAGGTGAACACTGAAGCTTTCTTT. Its protein is CASSQRQVNTEAFF.

This clone has a handful of counts. The chain carries TRBV5-5 and TRBJ1-2, with D uncertain. With 4 bases removed from V and 2 bases from J, the gap between germline ends came to 15 bases. This CDR3 has 15 amino acids. Per the germline V gene, CDR1 is SGHKS and CDR2 is YYEKEE (reference sequence). CDR3 protein: CASSPDLMGNYGYTF. The CDR3 DNA is TGTGCCAGCAGCCCGGATCTCATGGGCAACTATGGCTACACCTTC.

V and J are TRBV30 and TRBJ1-6; D unclear. CDR3 length: 15 residues. Germline lookup yields CDR1 GTSNPN and CDR2 SVGIG (reference sequence). Trimming cost V 0 bases and J 5 bases, with 11 bases left between them. CDR3: CAWSVLTANNSPLHF. CDR3 nucleotide sequence: TGTGCCTGGAGTGTACTCACTGCCAATAATTCACCCCTCCACTTT.

For the CDR3, the DNA is TGTGCCAGCAGTGAATGGCGGGGGTCGTACGAGCAGTACTTC. It encodes CASSEWRGSYEQYF. The chain recombines TRBV6-1 with TRBJ2-7; TRBD2 matches 7 bases. CDR3 length: 14 residues. With 2 bases clipped from V and 4 bases from J, the junction kept 5 bases outside the gene matches. The germline V gene has CDR1 MNHNS and CDR2 SASEGT.

The V gene is TRBV4-1, the J gene TRBJ2-5, with 8 bases identical to TRBD2. Unmatched junction bases numbered 7, after V lost 1 base and J lost 0 bases. Germline V gene data show CDR1 as MGHRA and CDR2 as YSYEKL. This CDR3 spans 17 amino acids. The chain's CDR3 is CASSQVGRGGYQETQYF. The CDR3 DNA follows: TGCGCCAGCAGCCAAGTGGGACGGGGGGGATACCAAGAGACCCAGTACTTC.

This clone is a singleton in its sample. The chain has TRBV30 and TRBJ1-3; unclear D gene. Germline CDR1 and CDR2: GTSNPN and SVGIG (reference sequence). The V end lost 4 bases, the J end lost 0 bases, and 4 bases lay between the germline ends. CDR3 size: 12 residues. CDR3 region: CAWKSSGNTIYF. In DNA form, the CDR3 reads TGTGCCTGGAAGAGCTCTGGAAACACCATATATTTT.

The chain joins TRBV7-2 to TRBJ2-3, with 9 bases lining up with TRBD2. The germline V gene has CDR1 SGHTA and CDR2 FQGNSA. After removal of 2 bases from V and 3 bases from J, the junction contained 6 bases not matched to a gene. The CDR3 has 16 amino acids. CDR3 DNA: TGTGCCAGCAGCTTAACGGCGGGGGGGCAAACAGATACGCAGTATTTT. Translated: CASSLTAGGQTDTQYF.

The chain couples TRBV19 to TRBJ2-1; TRBD1 is a possible D gene (6 bases). The CDR3 contains 15 residues. Germline V CDR1 and CDR2: LNHDA, SQIVND (reference sequence). V lost 4 bases to trimming and J lost 4 bases, with 14 bases between them. CDR3 amino acids: CASSTTGGRYNEQFF. In DNA, the CDR3 is TGTGCCAGTAGTACAACTGGGGGCCGTTACAATGAGCAGTTCTTC.

In its sample, this clone was seen a few times. V is TRBV4-1 and J is TRBJ1-5; D uncertain. Germline CDR1 reads MGHRA; CDR2 reads YSYEKL. The CDR3 extends over 17 amino acids. The V end was cut by 0 bases, the J end by 1 base, with 13 bases between. CDR3 DNA sequence: TGCGCCAGCAGCCAAGATGACAAGGTTTTGAGCAATCAGCCCCAGCATTTT. Translation gives CASSQDDKVLSNQPQHF.

The CDR3 DNA sequence: TGTGCCAGCCGGAAGCCAGGGGGCGAGAATCAGCCCCAGCATTTT. Encoded protein: CASRKPGGENQPQHF. J is TRBJ1-5 and V is TRBV28, with 8 nucleotides matching TRBD1. This CDR3 comprises 15 residues. V gave up 8 bases and J gave up 4 bases; unmatched junction bases: 10. Germline V gene sequence: CDR1 MDHEN, CDR2 SYDVKM.

The chain has TRBV25-1 and TRBJ2-2; TRBD1 matches at 10 bases. V dropped 3 bases and J dropped 3; count of bases not matched to a gene: 1. Germline-derived CDR1 and CDR2 are MGHDK and SYGVNS. The CDR3 contains 15 residues. This CDR3 is CASSDGQGDTGELFF. The CDR3 DNA sequence: TGTGCCAGCAGTGATGGACAGGGGGACACCGGGGAGCTGTTTTTT.

A note on this clone: The junction departs from germline at one end; a sequencing error may be responsible. This chain links TRBV7-9 with TRBJ1-2, with D possibly matching TRBD1 (5 bases). Germline V gene lookup returns CDR1 SEHNR and CDR2 FQNEAQ (reference sequence). The CDR3 consists of 11 residues. The CDR3 here is CASSRDSGAGF. DNA of the CDR3: TGTGCCAGCAGCCGGGACTCTGGAGCGGGCTTC.

The chain uses TRBV6-1 and TRBJ2-3; 9 nucleotides line up with TRBD2. CDR3 length: 19 residues. Trimming removed 3 bases from V and 3 bases from J; junction bases left unmatched: 16. CDR1 and CDR2 from the germline V gene are MNHNS and SASEGT. The CDR3 DNA reads TGTGCCAGCAGTGACGGGGTGAGGGGTCTAGCGGGGAGAACAGATACGCAGTATTTT. It translates to CASSDGVRGLAGRTDTQYF.

This CDR3 reads CASSHPGTGDEKLFF. DNA for the CDR3: TGCGCCAGCAGCCACCCCGGGACAGGGGATGAAAAACTGTTTTTT. The chain is built from TRBV4-1 and TRBJ1-4; 10 bases map to TRBD1. Per the germline V gene, CDR1 is MGHRA and CDR2 is YSYEKL. V lost 3 bases, J lost 6 bases, and 4 bases stayed unmatched. The CDR3 is made up of 15 amino acids.